Presented here are 24 T cell receptor beta chains from one specimen sequenced in a study of beta chain features in type 1 diabetes. Study-level findings and limits: All four CD4+ subsets from Type 1 diabetes patients carried moderately but significantly shorter TCRB CDR3s.

Their antigens are not known. What was sequenced were expressed TCRB transcripts, since all of the isolated RNA had been reverse transcribed. Data came from immunoSEQ multiplex PCR; TCRdb stores just in-frame clones and leaves some out. The sample includes hundreds of thousands of clones, roughly 13% of them seen just once. The sequencing input was naive CD4+ T cells from blood. The receptors stem from a man between 18 and 29 years old with type 1 diabetes.

The V gene is TRBV14, the J gene TRBJ2-5; D is unresolved. This CDR3 contains 11 residues. V gave up 1 base and J gave up 13 bases, with 10 bases separating them. In germline, CDR1 is SGHDN, CDR2 FVKESK. The CDR3 DNA reads TGTGCCAGCAGCCAAGGGGCCCTCCCGTACTTC. It is translated as CASSQGALPYF.

This clone was seen a handful of times. The V gene is TRBV30, the J gene TRBJ2-7; the D gene is possibly TRBD1 (6 bases). Deletions cut 4 bases from V and 2 bases from J, with 9 bases between. The CDR3 contains 12 residues. CDR1 is GTSNPN, CDR2 SVGIG, per germline (reference sequence). The CDR3 reads CAWNRVTYEQYF. CDR3 bases: TGTGCCTGGAACAGGGTGACCTACGAGCAGTACTTC.

V gene TRBV7-9 combines with J gene TRBJ2-5; 7 bases are a match to TRBD1. Trimming removed 5 bases from V and 2 bases from J; junction bases left unmatched: 5. This CDR3 region has 14 residues. Germline CDR1 is SEHNR and CDR2 is FQNEAQ (reference sequence). CDR3 region: CASSAPGQQETQYF. The CDR3 bases are TGTGCCAGCAGCGCCCCGGGACAGCAAGAGACCCAGTACTTC.

This clone was seen a few times. The chain carries TRBV4-1 and TRBJ2-7, with a weak D call TRBD1 (5 bases). The CDR3 loop spans 16 amino acids. Germline-derived CDR1 and CDR2 are MGHRA and YSYEKL. Trimming cost V 4 bases and J 1 base, with 17 bases left between them. DNA of the CDR3: TGCGCCAGCAGCCCGACATCGACAGAGTTATCCTACGAGCAGTACTTC. Translated: CASSPTSTELSYEQYF.

In this sample, this clone turned up a few times. The rearrangement uses TRBV25-1 and TRBJ1-6; D unresolved. The CDR3 runs 14 residues. The germline V gene has CDR1 MGHDK and CDR2 SYGVNS. Trimming removed 4 bases from V and 6 bases from J, with 10 bases in between. As DNA, the CDR3 is TGTGCCAGCAGTGTCCGGGCCACTAATTCACCCCTCCACTTT. Translated: CASSVRATNSPLHF.

The chain is built from TRBV5-1 and TRBJ2-3; TRBD2 might be the D (5 bases). CDR3 size: 16 residues. The V end lost 2 bases, the J end lost 6 bases, and 19 bases lay between the germline ends. CDR1 and CDR2 (germline): SGHRS, YFSETQ. The CDR3 sequence: CASSFDAIAISDTQYF. The CDR3 DNA reads as TGCGCCAGCAGCTTCGATGCCATAGCGATTTCGGATACGCAGTATTTT.

This rearrangement joins TRBV10-3 to TRBJ2-5, with D perhaps matching TRBD2 (6 bases). V lost 2 bases to trimming and J lost 6 bases, with 13 bases between them. Germline CDR1 and CDR2: ENHRY and SYGVKD. The CDR3 has 14 residues. Written as DNA, the CDR3 is TGTGCCATCAGTGAGGGGGAGGCCAGGAAGACCCAGTACTTC. It is translated as CAISEGEARKTQYF.

This clone was seen a handful of times. This sequence joins TRBV4-2 and TRBJ1-2, with D unresolved. Deletions cut 2 bases from V and 4 bases from J, with 11 bases between. The CDR3 runs 14 residues. The germline CDR1 and CDR2 sequences are LGHNA and YNFKEQ. In DNA, the CDR3 is TGTGCCAGCAGCCAACCGGCAGTCCGCTATGGCTACACCTTC. Translating it yields CASSQPAVRYGYTF.

A few counts support this clone. J is TRBJ2-7 and V is TRBV30; 10 bases are a match to TRBD2. Germline trimming cut 4 bases from V and 9 bases from J; bases unmatched to any gene: 6. Germline CDR1 reads GTSNPN; CDR2 reads SVGIG (reference sequence). There are 12 residues in the CDR3. CDR3 sequence: CAWKSGGAVQYF. The CDR3, as DNA: TGTGCCTGGAAAAGCGGGGGGGCCGTGCAGTACTTC.

This chain uses TRBV30 with TRBJ2-1; the D is unclear. The V and J ends lost 2 bases and 4 bases respectively, with 12 bases between them. CDR3 length: 14 residues. Germline CDR1 is GTSNPN and CDR2 is SVGIG (reference sequence). CDR3: CAWSISDGYNEQFF. CDR3 nucleotides: TGTGCCTGGAGTATTTCGGACGGGTACAATGAGCAGTTCTTC.

The V gene is TRBV28, the J gene TRBJ2-7, with D tentatively TRBD1 or TRBD2 (5 bases each). This CDR3 is 14 amino acids long. Trimming removed 6 bases from V and 3 bases from J, with 15 bases in between. Germline CDR1 and CDR2: MDHEN and SYDVKM. CDR3 loop: CASSFRDRHYEQYF. CDR3 in DNA: TGTGCCAGCAGCTTCCGGGACCGCCACTACGAGCAGTACTTC.

The chain carries TRBV7-9 and TRBJ2-3, with D hard to call. The germline V gene has CDR1 SEHNR and CDR2 FQNEAQ (reference sequence). Trimming left V 5 bases short and J 2 bases short, with 17 bases between. The CDR3 consists of 16 residues. The CDR3 region is CASSLSRDLHTDTQYF. CDR3 in DNA: TGTGCCAGCAGCCTGTCGCGCGACCTACACACAGATACGCAGTATTTT.

J is TRBJ2-3 and V is TRBV5-1; TRBD1 agrees at 7 bases. Germline CDR1 is SGHRS and CDR2 is YFSETQ. Germline trimming cut 4 bases from V and 0 bases from J; bases unmatched to any gene: 8. CDR3 length: 16 amino acids. CDR3 nucleotides: TGCGCCAGCAGCCCCCCGGGACAGAGTAGCACAGATACGCAGTATTTT. Amino acid sequence: CASSPPGQSSTDTQYF.

This clone has more than one count but fewer than ten. The V and J genes are TRBV28 and TRBJ2-7; TRBD2 aligns across 10 bases. V gave up 6 bases and J gave up 2 bases; unmatched junction bases: 4. This CDR3 comprises 14 residues. Germline V gene lookup returns CDR1 MDHEN and CDR2 SYDVKM. The CDR3 region is CASSRSGGTYEQYF. The CDR3, as DNA: TGTGCCAGCAGCCGTAGCGGGGGGACCTACGAGCAGTACTTC.

The chain combines TRBV7-9 with TRBJ2-7; 14 nucleotides line up with TRBD2. The CDR3 has 13 amino acids. J was trimmed by 4 bases and V by 11 bases; bases with no gene match: 4. Germline lookup yields CDR1 SEHNR and CDR2 FQNEAQ (reference sequence). The DNA for the CDR3 is TGTGCCTCCCGGACTAGCGGGGGGTACGAGCAGTACTTC. Translating gives CASRTSGGYEQYF.

This chain's CDR3 is CASSFSGSNYGYTF. CDR3 in DNA: TGTGCCAGCAGTTTCTCGGGATCCAACTATGGCTACACCTTC. J is TRBJ1-2 and V is TRBV27; D gene unclear. Germline CDR1 and CDR2: MNHEY and SMNVEV (reference sequence). The V end was cut by 3 bases, the J end by 2 bases, with 10 bases between. CDR3 length: 14 residues.

In its sample, this clone was seen a few times. The chain carries TRBV10-3 and TRBJ1-2; 9 positions agree with TRBD1. This CDR3 contains 17 residues. Germline assignment: CDR1 ENHRY and CDR2 SYGVKD. The V segment lost 0 bases and the J segment 6 bases; nucleotides outside the gene matches: 11. CDR3 sequence reads: CAISESGQGKGENGYTF. CDR3 coding DNA: TGTGCCATCAGTGAGTCTGGACAGGGGAAAGGTGAAAATGGCTACACCTTC.

The chain employs TRBV2 and TRBJ1-1; 8 bases are a match to TRBD1. Germline CDR1 SNHLY, CDR2 FYNNEI. This CDR3 comprises 15 residues. V gave up 6 bases and J gave up 1 base; unmatched junction bases: 7. Here the CDR3 DNA reads TGTGCCAGCAGGCTCGGGACAGGTGAGAACACTGAAGCTTTCTTT. Translation: CASRLGTGENTEAFF.

This clone was seen more than once but under ten times. J is TRBJ2-5 and V is TRBV6-6, with D hard to call. The V gene lost 10 bases and the J gene lost 5 bases, with 17 bases spanning the gap. Germline CDR1 is MNHNY and CDR2 is SVGAGI (reference sequence). This CDR3 region has 13 residues. This chain's CDR3 is CATKGKSWETQYF. Written as DNA, the CDR3 is TGTGCCACTAAAGGGAAGTCGTGGGAGACCCAGTACTTC.

This clone was found a few times. This chain connects TRBV5-1 to TRBJ2-3; D is possibly TRBD2 (6 bases). The germline V gene encodes CDR1 SGHRS and CDR2 YFSETQ. The V and J ends lost 4 bases and 3 bases respectively, with 15 bases between them. The CDR3 sequence is 15 residues long. This CDR3 reads CASSPDGTSTDTQYF. DNA of the CDR3: TGCGCCAGCAGCCCCGACGGGACTTCGACAGATACGCAGTATTTT.

The chain links TRBV6-5 to TRBJ1-5; 7 nucleotides match TRBD1. The germline V gene encodes CDR1 MNHEY and CDR2 SVGAGI. With V trimmed by 10 bases and J by 3 bases, 6 bases remained unmatched. CDR3 size: 13 residues. CDR3 DNA: TGTGCCACGAGACAGGGAATCAATCAGCCCCAGCATTTT. Translated: CATRQGINQPQHF.

This clone was observed a handful of times. This chain uses TRBV7-2 with TRBJ1-3, with D maybe TRBD1 (6 bases). Germline loops: CDR1 SGHTA, CDR2 FQGNSA. V lost 8 bases, J lost 0 bases, and 11 bases lay in between. This CDR3 has 14 amino acids. CDR3 coding DNA: TGTGCCAGCGGACAGACCTTCTCTGGAAACACCATATATTTT. As protein: CASGQTFSGNTIYF.

This clone was counted only a few times. Different DNA sequences within this sample yield the same CDR3. This sequence joins TRBV7-3 and TRBJ1-2, with 7 bases lining up with TRBD1. V gave up 5 bases and J gave up 4 bases; unmatched junction bases: 4. Germline V gene sequence: CDR1 SGHTA, CDR2 FQGTGA. CDR3 length: 13 residues. CDR3 sequence reads: CASSPGQFYGYTF. The CDR3 DNA sequence: TGTGCCAGCAGCCCGGGACAGTTCTATGGCTACACCTTC.

The V gene is TRBV6-6, the J gene TRBJ1-6; D not certain. V was cut by 1 base and J by 0 bases, with 7 bases left in between. The CDR3 runs 16 residues. Germline values: CDR1 MNHNY, CDR2 SVGAGI (reference sequence). The CDR3 DNA sequence: TGTGCCAGCAGTTACTTCATTGGCTCCTATAATTCACCCCTCCACTTT. Translated: CASSYFIGSYNSPLHF.